This passage covers 26 T cell receptor beta chains from one sample sequenced in a study of CD8 T cells in Susac syndrome. Random hexamers were used to reverse transcribe about 0.5 to 1 ug of RNA. TCRdb itself ran the immunoSEQ multiplex PCR reads through MiXCR, one entry per CDR3 protein. The table lists fewer than 80,000 distinct CDR3 sequences, around 95% of them singletons. The sample comprised CD8+ T cells from PBMCs. The origin of the receptors is a human donor with multiple sclerosis.

The rearrangement uses TRBV5-1 and TRBJ1-1, with D perhaps TRBD1 (5 bases). CDR3 length equals 13 residues. Germline CDR1 reads SGHRS; CDR2 reads YFSETQ. V was pared by 4 bases and J by 8 bases, with 15 bases between. The CDR3 region has the DNA TGCGCCAGCAGCCCATCTAGTCGGGGGGAAGCTTTCTTT. As protein: CASSPSSRGEAFF.

The chain carries TRBV29-1 and TRBJ2-7; tentative D call: TRBD1 (6 bases). V was pared by 0 bases and J by 0 bases, with 12 bases between. The CDR3 runs 15 residues. In germline, CDR1 is SQVTM, CDR2 ANQGSEA. The CDR3 is CSVEDLEGDSYEQYF. In DNA form, the CDR3 reads TGCAGCGTTGAAGATCTTGAGGGGGACTCCTACGAGCAGTACTTC.

For the CDR3, the DNA is TGTGCCAGCAGCCTCGGGACTAGTAGAGAGACCCAGTACTTC. This sequence encodes CASSLGTSRETQYF. The chain joins TRBV12-3 or TRBV12-4 to TRBJ2-5; 8 bases are shared with TRBD2. The CDR3 is made up of 14 amino acids. V trimming: 6 bases; J trimming: 4 bases; junction bases outside the gene matches: 7.

This clonotype is a singleton in its sample. The V and J genes are TRBV7-9 and TRBJ1-1, with D perhaps TRBD1 (5 bases). In germline, CDR1 is SEHNR, CDR2 FQNEAQ (reference sequence). The CDR3 runs to 14 residues. Between the trimmed V and J ends, which lost 5 bases and 7 bases, there was a span of 17 bases. The CDR3 sequence is CASSGTDGLLEAFF. DNA of the CDR3: TGTGCCAGCAGCGGGACGGACGGACTCCTTGAAGCTTTCTTT.

A single count supports this clonotype. V is TRBV7-9 and J is TRBJ1-2; D gene uncertain. V lost 1 base and J 4 bases, leaving 1 base between the germline ends. Per the germline V gene, CDR1 is SEHNR and CDR2 is FQNEAQ (reference sequence). The length of the CDR3 is 11 residues. CDR3 sequence: CASSLVYGYTF. The CDR3 nucleotides read TGTGCCAGCAGCTTAGTCTATGGCTACACCTTC.

The chain employs TRBV7-9 and TRBJ2-7; 7 bases are a match to TRBD1. Germline lookup yields CDR1 SEHNR and CDR2 FQNEAQ (reference sequence). The CDR3 sequence is 13 residues long. Losses at the gene ends were 6 bases for V and 1 base for J; bases not matched to a gene: 3. The CDR3 here is CASRRDSSYEQYF. In DNA, the CDR3 is TGTGCCAGCAGAAGGGACAGTTCCTACGAGCAGTACTTC.

The V and J genes are TRBV29-1 and TRBJ2-2; D is uncertain. Germline V lookup: CDR1 SQVTM, CDR2 ANQGSEA. The V and J ends lost 3 bases and 1 base respectively, with 9 bases between them. The CDR3 covers 14 residues. The CDR3 loop is CSVDSSGNTGELFF. CDR3 sequence (DNA): TGCAGCGTTGACTCATCAGGGAACACCGGGGAGCTGTTTTTT.

The chain joins TRBV27 to TRBJ1-5, with TRBD1 identical over 10 bases. The V segment lost 7 bases and the J segment 3 bases; nucleotides outside the gene matches: 6. The CDR3 has 15 amino acids. Germline V gene data show CDR1 as MNHEY and CDR2 as SMNVEV (reference sequence). DNA for the CDR3: TGTGCCAGCACCCTGACAGGGGGCAACAATCAGCCCCAGCATTTT. Translation gives CASTLTGGNNQPQHF.

The genes are TRBV19 and TRBJ1-2; D gene uncertain. The CDR3 loop spans 14 amino acids. Germline CDR1 LNHDA, CDR2 SQIVND (reference sequence). The V and J ends lost 5 bases and 6 bases respectively, with 16 bases between them. The CDR3 is CASSPQQSLDGYTF. The CDR3 DNA reads as TGTGCCAGTAGTCCTCAACAGAGTTTGGATGGCTACACCTTC.

This clonotype was seen a few times. The gene calls are TRBV4-3 and TRBJ2-5, with no clear D. The CDR3 is made up of 13 amino acids. Germline CDR1 and CDR2: LGHNA and YSLEER. The V and J ends lost 0 bases and 5 bases respectively, with 7 bases between them. The CDR3 DNA follows: TGCGCCAGCAGCCAAGAGGGGTGGGAGACCCAGTACTTC. As protein: CASSQEGWETQYF.

The genes are TRBV7-2 and TRBJ2-5; D is unresolved. V lost 5 bases to trimming and J lost 0 bases, with 7 bases between them. Germline lookup yields CDR1 SGHTA and CDR2 FQGNSA. The CDR3 has 13 amino acids. In nucleotides, the CDR3 is TGTGCCAGCAGCCGTGGGTACCAAGAGACCCAGTACTTC. Amino acid sequence: CASSRGYQETQYF.

The V call is TRBV4-1, the J call TRBJ2-1, with 8 nucleotides matching TRBD1. Germline V gene lookup returns CDR1 MGHRA and CDR2 YSYEKL. The CDR3 has 12 residues. J lost 13 bases, V lost 0 bases, and 2 bases had no gene match. The CDR3 protein is CASSQEDRVQFF. The CDR3 bases are TGCGCCAGCAGCCAAGAGGACAGGGTCCAGTTCTTC.

The chain has TRBV9 and TRBJ2-7; 13 nucleotides align to TRBD2. This CDR3 has 14 residues. With V trimmed by 3 bases and J by 5 bases, 2 bases remained unmatched. Looked up from germline, CDR1 is SGDLS and CDR2 is YYNGEE. CDR3 sequence (DNA): TGTGCCAGCAGCGCCGGGACTAGCGGGAACGAGCAGTACTTC. The encoded protein is CASSAGTSGNEQYF.

V gene TRBV6-4 combines with J gene TRBJ2-1, with 8 positions matching TRBD1. V was pared by 3 bases and J by 6 bases, with 7 bases of the junction left unmatched. The CDR3 is made up of 15 amino acids. The germline V gene encodes CDR1 MRHNA and CDR2 SNTAGT. This CDR3 is CASSEGQGGGNEQFF. CDR3 bases: TGTGCCAGCAGTGAAGGACAGGGCGGTGGCAATGAGCAGTTCTTC.

The chain combines TRBV15 with TRBJ1-5; possible D gene TRBD1, 5 bases. Per the germline V gene, CDR1 is LNHNV and CDR2 is YYDKDF (reference sequence). CDR3 length: 14 amino acids. V lost 3 bases to trimming and J lost 10 bases, with 16 bases between them. CDR3 DNA: TGTGCCACCAGCAGTCCGGACACGCGTCCCCCCCAGCATTTT. Its translation is CATSSPDTRPPQHF.

This rearrangement joins TRBV6-2 or TRBV6-3 to TRBJ1-6; D gene ambiguous. CDR3 size: 13 residues. Germline-derived CDR1 and CDR2 are MNHEY and SVGEGT. V was pared by 2 bases and J by 10 bases, with 9 bases between. CDR3 in amino acids: CASSYEAPSPLHF. As DNA, the CDR3 is TGTGCCAGCAGTTACGAGGCCCCATCACCCCTCCACTTT.

J is TRBJ1-5 and V is TRBV27; weak D call: TRBD1 (6 bases). Germline CDR1 and CDR2: MNHEY and SMNVEV (reference sequence). The CDR3 spans 16 residues. V was cut by 1 base and J by 2 bases, with 12 bases left in between. The CDR3, as DNA: TGTGCCAGCAGTTTATGGGCGGGGGGCGGCAATCAGCCCCAGCATTTT. This translates into CASSLWAGGGNQPQHF.

The V call is TRBV14, the J call TRBJ2-7, with TRBD1 matching over 10 bases. After removal of 2 bases from V and 3 bases from J, the junction contained 4 bases not matched to a gene. Germline values: CDR1 SGHDN, CDR2 FVKESK. CDR3 size: 15 residues. CDR3 nucleotides: TGTGCCAGCAGCCAACGACAGGGGGCATTCTACGAGCAGTACTTC. Amino acids: CASSQRQGAFYEQYF.

The rearrangement uses TRBV25-1 and TRBJ2-1; D gene unclear. CDR1 is MGHDK, CDR2 SYGVNS, per germline. Trimming cost V 7 bases and J 8 bases, with 9 bases left between them. The CDR3 sequence is 11 residues long. CDR3 DNA: TGTGCCAGCATGGGTACGGATGAGCAGTTCTTC. It translates to CASMGTDEQFF. Full variable domain (remainder filled in from reference TRBV25-1 and TRBJ2-1): EADIYQTPRYLVIGTGKKITLECSQTMGHDKMYWYQQDPGMELHLIHYSYGVNSTEKGDLSSESTVSRIRTEHFPLTLESARPSHTSQYLCASMGTDEQFFGPGTRLTVL.

In this sample, this clonotype turned up a few times. The V and J genes are TRBV12-3 or TRBV12-4 and TRBJ1-2; D call uncertain. This CDR3 has 11 amino acids. V dropped 1 base and J dropped 4 bases, with 1 base sitting between them. Here the CDR3 DNA reads TGTGCCAGCAGTTTAGGCTATGGCTACACCTTC. Protein product: CASSLGYGYTF.

The rearrangement uses TRBV30 and TRBJ2-1, with a tentative D call TRBD2 (5 bases). V was trimmed by 5 bases and J by 6 bases, leaving 14 bases between them. The CDR3 covers 13 residues. The germline V gene encodes CDR1 GTSNPN and CDR2 SVGIG (reference sequence). DNA of the CDR3: TGTGCCTGGGCGGACCATAGCGCCAATGAGCAGTTCTTC. Its protein product is CAWADHSANEQFF.

The rearrangement uses TRBV28 and TRBJ2-2; the D is unclear. Between the trimmed V and J ends, which lost 7 bases and 2 bases, there was a span of 20 bases. Per germline, CDR1 MDHEN and CDR2 SYDVKM. The length of the CDR3 is 17 residues. The CDR3 nucleotides are TGTGCCAGCACCTTTAATTCGGTCCTCCCCAACACCGGGGAGCTGTTTTTT. It specifies CASTFNSVLPNTGELFF. Based on the CDR3 plus reference TRBV28 and TRBJ2-2, the full variable domain is DVKVTQSSRYLVKRTGEKVFLECVQDMDHENMFWYRQDPGLGLRLIYFSYDVKMKEKGDIPEGYSVSREKKERFSLILESASTNQTSMYLCASTFNSVLPNTGELFFGEGSRLTVL.

The gene calls are TRBV27 and TRBJ2-7; 8 positions match TRBD2. Germline CDR1 reads MNHEY; CDR2 reads SMNVEV (reference sequence). The CDR3 is 16 residues long. The junction had 13 bases not matched to a gene; V was cut back by 5 bases and J by 4 bases. Written as DNA, the CDR3 is TGTGCCAGCAGTATAGAGGGGAAGCGGGAGAGGTACGAGCAGTACTTC. Translated: CASSIEGKRERYEQYF.

The J gene is TRBJ1-1, the V gene TRBV28; TRBD1 might be the D (5 bases). CDR1 MDHEN and CDR2 SYDVKM come from the germline V gene. The CDR3 spans 15 residues. V was pared by 2 bases and J by 6 bases, with 16 bases between. DNA for the CDR3: TGTGCCAGCAGTTTAAGCCCGGGACTAGGGGCTGAAGCTTTCTTT. Translated: CASSLSPGLGAEAFF.

The chain uses TRBV27 and TRBJ1-4, with D unresolved. The V gene's germline CDR1 is MNHEY and CDR2 SMNVEV (reference sequence). The germline V and J ends were trimmed by 0 bases and 8 bases, with 7 bases remaining between them. This CDR3 has 13 amino acids. The CDR3 is CASSLSIEEKLFF. The CDR3 region has the DNA TGTGCCAGCAGTTTATCGATCGAGGAAAAACTGTTTTTT.

This chain connects TRBV29-1 to TRBJ1-2; 11 bases align to TRBD1. J gave up 4 bases and V 1 base, and 5 bases lay outside the gene matches. CDR1 and CDR2 (germline): SQVTM, ANQGSEA. CDR3 length: 15 residues. The DNA of the CDR3 is TGCAGCGTTGAAGTAGGACAGGGGGCACTCTATGGCTACACCTTC. It codes for CSVEVGQGALYGYTF.